This T cell receptor beta chain was recovered during a study of CD8 T cells in ankylosing spondylitis. General observations from the study: Ankylosing spondylitis blood seemed to carry a telltale TCR beta motif made of roughly eight highly homologous variants.

Worth noting for this clonotype: What it binds is not known. One junction end does not reproduce the germline sequence, and a read error may be involved.

Quantitative molecular-barcoded 5'-RACE generated the TCR beta libraries. TCRdb re-called the 5' RACE reads through MiXCR, storing one row per CDR3 protein. This table holds tens of thousands of distinct CDR3 sequences, more than 9.5% found once. The CDR3 is 13 residues long. The rearrangement links TRBV12-3 or TRBV12-4 to TRBJ1-3; 12 bases align to TRBD1. Sequencing was done on a sample of blood, either unsorted or a sorted T cell fraction (not recorded which). The receptor's source is a male donor with ankylosing spondylitis or in good health (not recorded which). CDR3 residues: CASRRDRGPPAAF. CDR3 in DNA: TGTGCCAGCAGACGGGACAGGGGGCCACCTGCGGCGTTT.